Given below is one T cell receptor beta chain in context. Produced via immunoSEQ multiplex PCR; TCRdb's table is partial and in-frame only. Counted here are hundreds of thousands of clones, about 87% occurring once; the ten biggest clones make up 1.2%. V gave up 5 bases and J gave up 4 bases; unmatched junction bases: 13. The CDR3 is 16 residues long. Germline loops: CDR1 SGHTA, CDR2 FQGNSA. The sample originates from a study of blood T cell repertoires in COVID-19. V is TRBV7-2 and J is TRBJ2-5; TRBD1 matches at 7 bases. The receptor's source is a man aged 25 to 40 who had recovered from COVID-19. Specimen: PBMCs or T cells enriched from blood (not recorded which). In nucleotides, the CDR3 is TGTGCCAGCAGCCCCTCCGCCAGGGGGTCAGGAGAGACCCAGTACTTC. Protein sequence: CASSPSARGSGETQYF.